This entry features one TCR beta chain sequence. Antigen unknown. The entry originates in a study of chemoradiotherapy in HPV16-positive cancers. Study summary: A couple of HPV16-positive patients' cells yielded candidate HPV-specific clones and common motifs.

Study-level results: Non-HPV-specific T cells did not expand in tumors during treatment, whereas candidate HPV-specific clones and E7-related motifs did. Only a couple of HPV16-positive patients supplied the functional HPV-specificity definition.

V lost 5 bases and J lost 9; bases outside the gene matches: 4. In germline, CDR1 is DFQATT, CDR2 SNEGSKA (reference sequence). The CDR3 consists of 11 residues. Method: immunoSEQ multiplex PCR; TCRdb's copy keeps in-frame clones and lacks some. The sample lists 40,000 or so clones, under 80% occurring once. The chain uses TRBV20-1 and TRBJ2-1, with TRBD2 identical over 7 bases. The receptor was derived from a human donor with HPV-associated anogenital cancer. The material was blood, obtained from a patient who underwent chemoradiotherapy. CDR3 coding DNA: TGCAGTGCTCAGACTAGCTTTGAGCAGTTCTTC. This sequence encodes CSAQTSFEQFF.